The text below deals with one T cell receptor beta chain. No antigen is known for it. This specimen belongs to a study of CD8+ T cells in alopecia areata. Study-wide results and caveats: Unlike in mice, where it was clearer, TCR sharing across patients was less clear, possibly HLA-related. On tofacitinib, scalp clonality and expanded CD8+ clones among top 100 fell significantly. Many expanded lesional clones persisted in scalp and blood during tofacitinib treatment.

The CDR3 spans 16 residues. Germline CDR1 reads PRHDT; CDR2 reads FYEKMQ (reference sequence). V dropped 5 bases and J dropped 4; count of bases not matched to a gene: 9. TCR sequencing used cDNA made by reverse transcription of extracted RNA. Profiled with immunoSEQ multiplex PCR; TCRdb holds only in-frame clones, not every one. The table includes 190,000 or so clones, under 60% detected once. Treatment indicated: oral pan-JAK inhibitor, 5-10 mg twice daily. From PBMCs, CD4+ and CD8+ T cells were sorted. This specimen consisted of CD8+ T cells sorted from blood, obtained at week 24, from a patient treated with tofacitinib. The rearrangement uses TRBV13 and TRBJ2-2; 8 bases agree with TRBD1. The receptor's source is a human donor with alopecia areata. CDR3 protein: CASSPPGQEATGELFF. The CDR3 region has the DNA TGTGCCAGCAGCCCTCCGGGACAGGAGGCCACCGGGGAGCTGTTTTTT.